This T cell receptor (beta chain) was sequenced for a study of beta chain features in type 1 diabetes. Study-wide background: Investigators examined 107,917,701 sorted cells across all samples.

Since all of the isolated RNA was reverse transcribed, expressed TCRB transcripts were what got sequenced. Naive, central memory and regulatory T cell samples came to a mean of approximately 3.57 million reads. The method was immunoSEQ multiplex PCR; TCRdb's version includes in-frame clones alone and lacks a portion of them. The sample contains around 300,000 clones, over 12% of which appear only once. V lost 0 bases to trimming and J lost 6 bases, with 18 bases between them. The germline V gene encodes CDR1 SGDLS and CDR2 YYNGEE. The CDR3 has 16 residues. Study conclusions and caveats: The study notes PCR might favor shorter templates equally in patients and controls. There was a moderate but significant shortening of TCRB CDR3s in all four CD4+ subsets of Type 1 diabetes patients. A definitive answer on HLA type influencing TCRB rearrangement was not reached here.

As for this clone: The antigen remains unidentified.

This chain connects TRBV9 to TRBJ1-2; unclear D gene. The receptor comes from a man younger than 35 with type 1 diabetes. The sequenced sample consisted of naive CD4+ T cells from blood. The CDR3 DNA reads as TGTGCCAGCAGCGTAGATCCTGTAAGGACTGGAGATGGCTACACCTTC. Protein: CASSVDPVRTGDGYTF.